One sample yielded the 20 T cell receptor beta chains listed below, sequenced in a study of shared clonotypes between healthy human individuals. Profiling relied on immunoSEQ multiplex PCR, and the TCRdb table lists in-frame clones only, not all of them. The profile shows 2 million to 2.5 million clones, roughly 90% of them singletons. The sample comprised naive CD4+ T cells from PBMCs. As for subset: CD45RA+ positively selected. All receptors come from a young man in good health. Some clones in this sample may be carry-over from other donors' samples.

The chain links TRBV5-1 to TRBJ1-6; no reliable D call. The CDR3 extends over 14 amino acids. Germline lookup yields CDR1 SGHRS and CDR2 YFSETQ. Trimming pared 0 bases from V and 7 bases from J, leaving 8 bases between. The CDR3 loop reads CASSLEGRNSPLHF. CDR3 coding DNA: TGCGCCAGCAGCTTGGAGGGCAGGAATTCACCCCTCCACTTT.

This clone has a single count. The rearrangement joins TRBV28 to TRBJ1-4; D is perhaps TRBD1 (5 bases). This CDR3 is built from 15 residues. In germline, CDR1 is MDHEN, CDR2 SYDVKM. The V gene lost 4 bases and the J gene lost 10 bases, with 19 bases spanning the gap. The CDR3 sequence: CASSSSRGSAVKLFF. CDR3 DNA: TGTGCCAGCAGTTCCTCCCGGGGGTCAGCAGTAAAACTGTTTTTT.

The chain employs TRBV7-8 and TRBJ2-7; D possibly uses TRBD1 or TRBD2 (5 bases each). Per the germline V gene, CDR1 is SGHVS and CDR2 is FQNEAQ. The CDR3 sequence is 16 residues long. Trimming shortened V by 5 bases and J by 2 bases, and 19 bases separated the two germline ends. The CDR3 here is CASSVNIRDRTYEQYF. The CDR3 DNA sequence: TGTGCCAGCAGCGTCAATATCCGGGACCGGACCTACGAGCAGTACTTC.

The CDR3 is CASSLAGDAGEKLFF. The CDR3 nucleotides read TGCGCCAGCAGCCTGGCAGGAGACGCGGGTGAAAAACTGTTTTTT. The chain is built from TRBV5-1 and TRBJ1-4; D gene uncertain. The CDR3 totals 15 residues. The V end lost 4 bases, the J end lost 7 bases, and 17 bases lay between the germline ends. Germline lookup yields CDR1 SGHRS and CDR2 YFSETQ.

The gene calls are TRBV4-1 and TRBJ1-1; possibly TRBD1 for D (5 bases). Trimming took 1 base from V and 11 from J, leaving 11 bases between them. Per the germline V gene, CDR1 is MGHRA and CDR2 is YSYEKL. This CDR3 contains 12 residues. The CDR3 region is CASSQVAGMAFF. The CDR3 nucleotides read TGCGCCAGCAGCCAAGTGGCAGGGATGGCTTTCTTT.

This clone was detected once. The chain links TRBV7-2 to TRBJ1-3, with D hard to call. The CDR3 covers 16 residues. The germline V and J ends were trimmed by 5 bases and 3 bases, with 17 bases remaining between them. The germline CDR1 and CDR2 sequences are SGHTA and FQGNSA. DNA of the CDR3: TGTGCCAGCAGCCTACCTGAGGGTGGCGGTGGAAACACCATATATTTT. Residues: CASSLPEGGGGNTIYF.

This clone is a singleton in its sample. The rearrangement joins TRBV7-9 to TRBJ2-3; tentative D call: TRBD2 (5 bases). The CDR3 sequence is 13 residues long. Trimming removed 3 bases at V and 3 bases at J, with 7 bases between. CDR1 and CDR2 from the germline V gene are SEHNR and FQNEAQ (reference sequence). The CDR3 coding sequence is TGTGCCAGCAGCTTCGGGGTTACAGATACGCAGTATTTT. Its translation is CASSFGVTDTQYF.

The chain joins TRBV29-1 to TRBJ2-7; D gene ambiguous. CDR1 is SQVTM and CDR2 is ANQGSEA in the germline V gene. The CDR3 is made up of 14 amino acids. Trimming removed 5 bases at V and 5 bases at J, with 19 bases between. The CDR3 here is CSVRVKVRRDEQYF. The CDR3 coding sequence is TGCAGCGTTCGAGTTAAGGTCCGCCGGGACGAGCAGTACTTC.

J is TRBJ2-5 and V is TRBV27; a weak D match, TRBD1 (6 bases). The germline V gene has CDR1 MNHEY and CDR2 SMNVEV (reference sequence). This CDR3 is built from 14 residues. V was shortened by 3 bases and J by 1 base, with 9 bases between the two germline ends. CDR3 coding DNA: TGTGCCAGCAGTTTTATGGGGGCCCAAGAGACCCAGTACTTC. As protein: CASSFMGAQETQYF.

The chain recombines TRBV11-2 with TRBJ1-1; maybe TRBD1 (6 bases). The germline V gene has CDR1 SGHAT and CDR2 FQNNGV. The CDR3 contains 13 residues. Trimming stripped 1 base from V and 5 bases from J, with 8 bases between. CDR3 amino acids: CASSLVGQTEAFF. In DNA, the CDR3 is TGTGCCAGCAGCTTAGTCGGACAGACTGAAGCTTTCTTT.

The chain combines TRBV15 with TRBJ2-1, with 8 bases identical to TRBD2. The germline V gene has CDR1 LNHNV and CDR2 YYDKDF (reference sequence). This CDR3 region has 17 residues. V was pared by 5 bases and J by 7 bases, with 16 bases of the junction left unmatched. CDR3 in amino acids: CATSPFLTSAKGNEQFF. CDR3 sequence (DNA): TGTGCCACCAGCCCCTTTCTGACTAGCGCGAAAGGAAATGAGCAGTTCTTC. The entire variable domain, with the rest obtained from reference TRBV15 and TRBJ2-1, is as follows: DAMVIQNPRYQVTQFGKPVTLSCSQTLNHNVMYWYQQKSSQAPKLLFHYYDKDFNNEADTPDNFQSRRPNTSFCFLDIRSPGLGDTAMYLCATSPFLTSAKGNEQFFGPGTRLTVL.

V is TRBV2 and J is TRBJ1-1; D unclear. V was cut by 8 bases and J by 5 bases, with 15 bases left in between. Germline V CDR1 and CDR2: SNHLY, FYNNEI. The CDR3 contains 13 residues. CDR3 sequence reads: CASPREGRTEAFF. CDR3 in DNA: TGTGCCAGCCCTCGGGAGGGTCGAACTGAAGCTTTCTTT.

The chain couples TRBV5-8 to TRBJ2-7; 8 bases line up with TRBD1. The V and J ends lost 5 bases and 0 bases, in that order; junction bases with no gene match: 19. This CDR3 contains 19 residues. Per germline, CDR1 SGHTS and CDR2 YDEGEE. The CDR3 sequence: CASSPLEGDRSSSSYEQYF. The CDR3 DNA follows: TGTGCCAGCAGTCCTTTGGAGGGGGACAGGTCGTCGAGCTCCTACGAGCAGTACTTC.

The rearrangement joins TRBV4-1 to TRBJ2-7; 10 nucleotides match TRBD2. CDR3 length: 16 amino acids. The V segment lost 3 bases and the J segment 5 bases; nucleotides outside the gene matches: 10. Germline values: CDR1 MGHRA, CDR2 YSYEKL. CDR3 protein: CASSQARASGRNEQYF. The CDR3 nucleotides read TGCGCCAGCAGCCAGGCCCGGGCTAGCGGGAGAAACGAGCAGTACTTC.

The chain carries TRBV7-7 and TRBJ2-5; TRBD2 aligns across 9 bases. With 1 base clipped from V and 7 bases from J, the junction kept 10 bases outside the gene matches. From germline, CDR1 is SSHAT and CDR2 FNYEAQ (reference sequence). This CDR3 has 16 residues. The CDR3 nucleotides read TGTGCCAGCAGCTTAGGAGCGGGAGGCCCACCTGGGACCCAGTACTTC. Its translation: CASSLGAGGPPGTQYF. Filled out from reference TRBV7-7 and TRBJ2-5, the complete variable domain reads GAGVSQSPRYKVTKRGQDVTLRCDPISSHATLYWYQQALGQGPEFLTYFNYEAQPDKSGLPSDRFSAERPEGSISTLTIQRTEQRDSAMYRCASSLGAGGPPGTQYFGPGTRLLVL.

The rearrangement links TRBV7-8 to TRBJ1-2; a possible D gene is TRBD1 (6 bases). The germline V and J ends were trimmed by 1 base and 5 bases, with 11 bases remaining between them. CDR1 is SGHVS and CDR2 is FQNEAQ in the germline V gene. This CDR3 contains 14 residues. CDR3 in amino acids: CASSLGYREYGYTF. The CDR3 coding sequence is TGTGCCAGCAGCTTAGGTTACAGGGAGTATGGCTACACCTTC.

The rearrangement uses TRBV2 and TRBJ1-1, with D perhaps matching TRBD1 (6 bases). The CDR3 runs 13 residues. The germline gives CDR1 SNHLY, CDR2 FYNNEI. Trimming took off 7 bases at V and 10 bases at J, with 19 bases between the two ends. CDR3 sequence: CASNQGPAGPAFF. In DNA form, the CDR3 reads TGTGCCAGCAACCAGGGGCCGGCGGGTCCAGCTTTCTTT.

J is TRBJ1-4 and V is TRBV19; tentative D call: TRBD1 (5 bases). The V gene's germline CDR1 is LNHDA and CDR2 SQIVND (reference sequence). The CDR3 spans 14 residues. V lost 5 bases and J 7 bases, leaving 14 bases between the germline ends. The CDR3 is CASSHRDGLEKLFF. As DNA, the CDR3 is TGTGCCAGTAGTCACCGGGACGGCCTTGAAAAACTGTTTTTT.

Remarks on this clone: Other DNA sequences within the sample encode an identical CDR3. The chain employs TRBV5-6 and TRBJ2-1; TRBD1 is a possible D gene (6 bases). V was shortened by 3 bases and J by 3 bases, with 7 bases between the two germline ends. The CDR3 covers 13 residues. Germline V gene lookup returns CDR1 SGHDT and CDR2 YYEEEE. This CDR3 is CASSSRGYNEQFF. In DNA, the CDR3 is TGTGCCAGCAGCTCCAGGGGCTACAATGAGCAGTTCTTC.

The genes are TRBV2 and TRBJ2-3, with D possibly matching TRBD1 (6 bases). Trimming cost V 8 bases and J 6 bases, with 18 bases left between them. CDR1 is SNHLY and CDR2 is FYNNEI in the germline V gene. The CDR3 spans 14 residues. DNA for the CDR3: TGTGCCAGCTCGTGGCAGGGGCGGGTGGATACGCAGTATTTT. Translation gives CASSWQGRVDTQYF.